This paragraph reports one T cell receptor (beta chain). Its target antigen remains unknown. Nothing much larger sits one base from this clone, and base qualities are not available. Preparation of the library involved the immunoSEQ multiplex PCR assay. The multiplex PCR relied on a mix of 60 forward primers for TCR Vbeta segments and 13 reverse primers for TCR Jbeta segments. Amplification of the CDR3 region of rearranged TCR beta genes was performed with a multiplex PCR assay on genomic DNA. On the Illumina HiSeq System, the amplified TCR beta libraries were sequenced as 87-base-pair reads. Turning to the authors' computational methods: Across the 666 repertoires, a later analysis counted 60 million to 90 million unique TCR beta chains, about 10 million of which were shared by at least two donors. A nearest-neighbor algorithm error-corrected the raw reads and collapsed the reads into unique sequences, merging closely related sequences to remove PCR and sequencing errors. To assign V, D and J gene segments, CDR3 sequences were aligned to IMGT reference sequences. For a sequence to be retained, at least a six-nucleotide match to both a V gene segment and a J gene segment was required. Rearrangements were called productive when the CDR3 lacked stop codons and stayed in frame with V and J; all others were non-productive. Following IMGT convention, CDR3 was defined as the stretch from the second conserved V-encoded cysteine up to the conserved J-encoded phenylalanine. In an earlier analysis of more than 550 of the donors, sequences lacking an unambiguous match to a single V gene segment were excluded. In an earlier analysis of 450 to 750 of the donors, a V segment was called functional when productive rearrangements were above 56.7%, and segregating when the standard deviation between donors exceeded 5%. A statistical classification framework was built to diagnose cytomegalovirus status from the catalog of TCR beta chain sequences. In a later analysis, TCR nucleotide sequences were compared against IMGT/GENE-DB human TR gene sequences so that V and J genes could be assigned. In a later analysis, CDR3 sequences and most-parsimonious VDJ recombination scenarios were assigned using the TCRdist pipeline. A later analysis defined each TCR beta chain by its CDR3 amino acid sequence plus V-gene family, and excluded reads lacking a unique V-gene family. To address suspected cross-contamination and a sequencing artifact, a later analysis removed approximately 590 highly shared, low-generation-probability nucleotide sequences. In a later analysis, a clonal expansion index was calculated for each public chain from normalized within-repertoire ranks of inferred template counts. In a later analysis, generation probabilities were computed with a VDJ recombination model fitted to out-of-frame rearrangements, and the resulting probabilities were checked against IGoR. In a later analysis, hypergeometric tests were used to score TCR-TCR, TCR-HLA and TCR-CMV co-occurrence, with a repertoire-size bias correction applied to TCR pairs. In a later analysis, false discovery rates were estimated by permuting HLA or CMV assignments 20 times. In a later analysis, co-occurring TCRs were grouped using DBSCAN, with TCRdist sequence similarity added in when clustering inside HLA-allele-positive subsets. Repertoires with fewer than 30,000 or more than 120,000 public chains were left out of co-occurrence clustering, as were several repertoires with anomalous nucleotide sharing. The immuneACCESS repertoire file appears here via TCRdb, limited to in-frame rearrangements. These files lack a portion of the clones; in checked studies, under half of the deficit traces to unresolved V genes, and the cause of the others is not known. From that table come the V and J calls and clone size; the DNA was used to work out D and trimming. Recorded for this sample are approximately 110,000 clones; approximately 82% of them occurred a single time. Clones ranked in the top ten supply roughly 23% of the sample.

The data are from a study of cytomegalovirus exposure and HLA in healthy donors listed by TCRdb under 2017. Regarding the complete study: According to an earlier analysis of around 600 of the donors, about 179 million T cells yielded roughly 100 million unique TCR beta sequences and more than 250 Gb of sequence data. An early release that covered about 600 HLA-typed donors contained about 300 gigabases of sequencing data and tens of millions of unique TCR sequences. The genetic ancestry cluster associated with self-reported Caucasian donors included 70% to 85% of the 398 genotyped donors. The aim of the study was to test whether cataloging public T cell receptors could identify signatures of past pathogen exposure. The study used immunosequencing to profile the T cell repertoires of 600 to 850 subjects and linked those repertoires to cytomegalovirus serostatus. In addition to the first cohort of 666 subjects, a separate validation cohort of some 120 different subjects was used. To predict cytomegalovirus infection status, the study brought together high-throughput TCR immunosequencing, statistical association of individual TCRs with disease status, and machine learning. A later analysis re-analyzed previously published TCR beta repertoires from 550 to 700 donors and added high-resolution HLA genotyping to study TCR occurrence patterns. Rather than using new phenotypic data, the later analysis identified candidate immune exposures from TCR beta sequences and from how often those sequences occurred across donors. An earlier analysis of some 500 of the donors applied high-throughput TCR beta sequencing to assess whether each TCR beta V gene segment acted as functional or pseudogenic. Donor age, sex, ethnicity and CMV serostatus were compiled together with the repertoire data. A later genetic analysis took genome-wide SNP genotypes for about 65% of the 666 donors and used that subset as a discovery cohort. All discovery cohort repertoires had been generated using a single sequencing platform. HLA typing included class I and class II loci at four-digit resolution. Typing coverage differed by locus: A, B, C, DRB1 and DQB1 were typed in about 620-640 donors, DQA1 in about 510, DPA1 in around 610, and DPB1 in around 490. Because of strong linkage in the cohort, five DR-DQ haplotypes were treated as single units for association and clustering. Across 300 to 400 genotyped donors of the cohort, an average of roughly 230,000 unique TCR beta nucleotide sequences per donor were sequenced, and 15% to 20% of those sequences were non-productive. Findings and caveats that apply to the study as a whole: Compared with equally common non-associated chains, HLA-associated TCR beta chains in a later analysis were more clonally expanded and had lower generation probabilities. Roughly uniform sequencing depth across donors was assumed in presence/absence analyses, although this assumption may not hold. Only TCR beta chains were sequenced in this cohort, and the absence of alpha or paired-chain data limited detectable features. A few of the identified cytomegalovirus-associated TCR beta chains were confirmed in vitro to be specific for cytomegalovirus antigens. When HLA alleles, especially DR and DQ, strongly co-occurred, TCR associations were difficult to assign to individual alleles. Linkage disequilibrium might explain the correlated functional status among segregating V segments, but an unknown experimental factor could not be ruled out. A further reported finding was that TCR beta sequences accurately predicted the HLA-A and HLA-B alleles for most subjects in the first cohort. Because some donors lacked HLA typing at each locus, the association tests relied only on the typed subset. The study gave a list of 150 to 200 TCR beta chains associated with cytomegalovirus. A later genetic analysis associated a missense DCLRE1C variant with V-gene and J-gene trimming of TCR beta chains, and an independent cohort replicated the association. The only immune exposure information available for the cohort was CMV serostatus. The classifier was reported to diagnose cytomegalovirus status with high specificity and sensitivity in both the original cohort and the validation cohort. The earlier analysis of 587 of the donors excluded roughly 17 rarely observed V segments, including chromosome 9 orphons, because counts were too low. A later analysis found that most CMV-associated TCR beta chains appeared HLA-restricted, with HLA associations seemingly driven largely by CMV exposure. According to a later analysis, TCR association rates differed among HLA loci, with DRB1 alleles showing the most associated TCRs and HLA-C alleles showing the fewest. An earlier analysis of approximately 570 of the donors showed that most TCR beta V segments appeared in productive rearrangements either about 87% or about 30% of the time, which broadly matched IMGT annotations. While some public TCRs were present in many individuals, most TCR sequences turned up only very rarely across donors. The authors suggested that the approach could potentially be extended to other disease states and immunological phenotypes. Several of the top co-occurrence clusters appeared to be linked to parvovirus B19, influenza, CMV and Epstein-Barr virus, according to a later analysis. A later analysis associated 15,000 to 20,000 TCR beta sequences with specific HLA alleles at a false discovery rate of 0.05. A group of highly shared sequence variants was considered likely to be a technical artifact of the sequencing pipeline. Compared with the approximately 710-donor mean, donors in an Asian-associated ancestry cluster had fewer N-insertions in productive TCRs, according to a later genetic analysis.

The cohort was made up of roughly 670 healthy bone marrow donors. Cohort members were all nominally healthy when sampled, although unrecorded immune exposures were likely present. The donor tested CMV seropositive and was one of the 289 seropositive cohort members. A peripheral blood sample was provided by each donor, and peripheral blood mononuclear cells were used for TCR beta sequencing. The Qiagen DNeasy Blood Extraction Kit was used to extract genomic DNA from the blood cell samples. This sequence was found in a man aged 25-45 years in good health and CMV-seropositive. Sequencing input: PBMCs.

The nucleotide sequence reads as follows: TGTGCCAGCACTATGGGACTAGATAGCACAGATACGCAGTATTTT. This codes for CASTMGLDSTDTQYF. The chain links TRBV2 with TRBJ2-3; 8 of the junction bases match TRBD2. Here V drops 7 bases and J drops 0 bases, and the junction holds 6 bases not matched to any gene. Based on the germline V gene, the CDR1 and CDR2 sequences are SNHLY and FYNNEI. From the cysteine up to the phenylalanine, the CDR3 has a length of 15 residues. CDR3 DNA only is kept here, 45 bases in frame from base 1.